The source of this T cell receptor (beta chain) is a study of CD8 T cells in ankylosing spondylitis. Study-wide points: A TCR beta motif made of several highly homologous variants seemed typical of ankylosing spondylitis blood. Earlier reports found some motif variants in synovial fluid and blood in reactive arthritis. Significantly higher representation of disease-linked clones was reported for matched ankylosing spondylitis synovial fluid.

For TCR beta, libraries came from quantitative 5'-RACE with molecular barcodes. MiXCR, run by TCRdb on the 5' RACE reads, gives a single entry per CDR3 protein. The sample includes around 250,000 distinct CDR3 sequences, about 11% of them seen just once. This clonotype was observed many times. Its antigen is unknown. Germline V gives CDR1 LGHNA, CDR2 YNFKEQ. The CDR3 sequence is 17 residues long. Deletions cut 0 bases from V and 3 bases from J, with 14 bases between. This TCR came from a male donor with ankylosing spondylitis or in good health (not recorded which). The sample was blood, either unsorted or a sorted T cell fraction (not recorded which). This rearrangement joins TRBV4-2 to TRBJ2-2; possibly TRBD2 for D (5 bases). In nucleotides, the CDR3 is TGTGCCAGCAGCCAAGAAGCTAGCCCAGAGGACACCGGGGAGCTGTTTTTT. Its translation: CASSQEASPEDTGELFF.